This T cell receptor (beta chain) was identified in a study of T cell responses to AZD1222 COVID-19 vaccine. Study outcomes and limitations: Possibly, clonal diversity was underestimated; donors were largely white British and included more females. Increased Spike-specific TCR breadth and depth were observed after two AZD1222 doses.

From germline, CDR1 is LGHDT and CDR2 YNNKEL (reference sequence). Trimming removed 1 base from V and 3 bases from J, with 25 bases in between. This CDR3 contains 19 residues. Assay used: immunoSEQ multiplex PCR; TCRdb lists only in-frame clones, some missing. Found here are around 100,000 clones, approximately 84% of them singletons; the top ten hold approximately 15%. Comment on this clone: The antigen remains unidentified.

Sequencing used peripheral blood, obtained on day 0 of AZD1222 vaccination. The chain joins TRBV3-1 (or the pseudogene TRBV3-2) to TRBJ2-7; D is possibly TRBD2 (6 bases). This TCR came from an adult in good health. The DNA of the CDR3 is TGTGCCAGCAGCCAAGTTGGGGTTGGGCTAGCGACCAATTTCTACGAGCAGTACTTC. Its translation is CASSQVGVGLATNFYEQYF.